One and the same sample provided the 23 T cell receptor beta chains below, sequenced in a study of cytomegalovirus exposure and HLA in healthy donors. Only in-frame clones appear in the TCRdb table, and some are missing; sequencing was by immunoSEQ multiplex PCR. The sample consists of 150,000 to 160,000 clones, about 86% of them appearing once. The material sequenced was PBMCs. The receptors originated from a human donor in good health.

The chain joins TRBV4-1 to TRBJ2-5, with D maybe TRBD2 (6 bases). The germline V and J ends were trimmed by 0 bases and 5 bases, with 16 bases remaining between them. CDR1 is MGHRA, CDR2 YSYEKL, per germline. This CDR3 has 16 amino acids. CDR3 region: CASSQDARGRGETQYF. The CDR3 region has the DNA TGCGCCAGCAGCCAAGACGCCCGGGGACGGGGGGAGACCCAGTACTTC.

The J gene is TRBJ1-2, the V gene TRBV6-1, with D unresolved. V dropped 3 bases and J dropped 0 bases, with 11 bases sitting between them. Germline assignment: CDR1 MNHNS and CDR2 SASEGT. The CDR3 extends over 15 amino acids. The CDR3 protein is CASSEEGLANYGYTF. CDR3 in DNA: TGTGCCAGCAGTGAGGAGGGCCTAGCTAACTATGGCTACACCTTC.

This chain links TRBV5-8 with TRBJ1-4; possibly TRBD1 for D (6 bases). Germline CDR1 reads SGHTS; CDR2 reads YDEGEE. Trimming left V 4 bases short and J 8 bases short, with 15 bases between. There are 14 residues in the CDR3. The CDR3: CASSRRGSGEKLFF. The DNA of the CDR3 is TGTGCCAGCAGCCGCAGGGGAAGTGGAGAAAAACTGTTTTTT.

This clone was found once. CDR3 DNA: TGCGCCAGCAGCTTGGGCCAGGGGGCAGTGCATGGCTACACCTTC. Protein sequence: CASSLGQGAVHGYTF. This rearrangement joins TRBV5-1 to TRBJ1-2, with TRBD1 matching over 8 bases. The CDR3 runs to 15 residues. CDR1 and CDR2 (germline): SGHRS, YFSETQ. Trimming took 0 bases from V and 6 from J; bases not matched to a gene: 7.

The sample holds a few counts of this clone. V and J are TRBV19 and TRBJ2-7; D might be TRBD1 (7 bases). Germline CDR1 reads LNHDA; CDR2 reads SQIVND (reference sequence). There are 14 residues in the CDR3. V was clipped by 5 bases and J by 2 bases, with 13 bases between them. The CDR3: CASSPAGGTYEQYF. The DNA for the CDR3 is TGTGCCAGTAGTCCCGCAGGGGGGACCTACGAGCAGTACTTC.

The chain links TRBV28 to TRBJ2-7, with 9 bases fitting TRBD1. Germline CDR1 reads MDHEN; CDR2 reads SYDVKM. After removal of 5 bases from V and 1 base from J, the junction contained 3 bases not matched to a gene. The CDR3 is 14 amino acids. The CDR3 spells CASSMTGGSYEQYF. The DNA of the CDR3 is TGTGCCAGCAGTATGACAGGGGGGTCCTACGAGCAGTACTTC.

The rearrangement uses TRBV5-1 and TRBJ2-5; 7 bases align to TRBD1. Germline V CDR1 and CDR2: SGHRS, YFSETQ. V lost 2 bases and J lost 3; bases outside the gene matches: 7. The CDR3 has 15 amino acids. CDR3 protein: CASSLAGTDKETQYF. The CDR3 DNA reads TGCGCCAGCAGCTTAGCCGGGACAGATAAAGAGACCCAGTACTTC.

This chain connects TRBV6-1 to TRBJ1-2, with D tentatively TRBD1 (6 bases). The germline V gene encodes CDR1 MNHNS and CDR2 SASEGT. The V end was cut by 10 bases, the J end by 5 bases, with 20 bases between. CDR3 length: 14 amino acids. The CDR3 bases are TGTGCCAATAGGGCCAAGACAGGCCTTTATGGCTACACCTTC. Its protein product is CANRAKTGLYGYTF.

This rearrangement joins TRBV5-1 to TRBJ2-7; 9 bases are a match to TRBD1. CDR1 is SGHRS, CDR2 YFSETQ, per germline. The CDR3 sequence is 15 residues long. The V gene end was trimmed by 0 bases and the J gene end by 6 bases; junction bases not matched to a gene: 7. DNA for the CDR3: TGCGCCAGCAGCTTGGAGGGGACAGGGAAGGGCGAGCAGTACTTC. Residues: CASSLEGTGKGEQYF. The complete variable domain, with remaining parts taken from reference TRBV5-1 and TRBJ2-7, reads KAGVTQTPRYLIKTRGQQVTLSCSPISGHRSVSWYQQTPGQGLQFLFEYFSETQRNKGNFPGRFSGRQFSNSRSEMNVSTLELGDSALYLCASSLEGTGKGEQYFGPGTRLTVT.

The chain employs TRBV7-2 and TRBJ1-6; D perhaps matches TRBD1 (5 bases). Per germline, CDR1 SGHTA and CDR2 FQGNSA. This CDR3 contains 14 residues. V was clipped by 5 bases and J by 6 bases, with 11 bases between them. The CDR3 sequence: CASSPRQTNSPLHF. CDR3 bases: TGTGCCAGCAGCCCCCGACAGACTAATTCACCCCTCCACTTT.

In DNA form, the CDR3 reads TGTGCCAGCAGCGTAGACGGGTTATTGCGGGGGACAGATACGCAGTATTTT. It translates to CASSVDGLLRGTDTQYF. This sequence joins TRBV9 and TRBJ2-3; 7 nucleotides line up with TRBD2. The CDR3 runs 17 residues. Germline lookup yields CDR1 SGDLS and CDR2 YYNGEE. V shed 0 bases and J 3 bases; nucleotides not matched to a gene: 10. The full variable domain, completed using reference TRBV9 and TRBJ2-3, is DSGVTQTPKHLITATGQRVTLRCSPRSGDLSVYWYQQSLDQGLQFLIQYYNGEERAKGNILERFSAQQFPDLHSELNLSSLELGDSALYFCASSVDGLLRGTDTQYFGPGTRLTVL.

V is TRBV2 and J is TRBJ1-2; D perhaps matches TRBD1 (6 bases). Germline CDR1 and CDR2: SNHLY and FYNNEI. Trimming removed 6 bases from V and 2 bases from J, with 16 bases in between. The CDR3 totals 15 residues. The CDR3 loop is CASSVDRTINYGYTF. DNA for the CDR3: TGTGCCAGCAGCGTCGACAGGACAATAAACTATGGCTACACCTTC.

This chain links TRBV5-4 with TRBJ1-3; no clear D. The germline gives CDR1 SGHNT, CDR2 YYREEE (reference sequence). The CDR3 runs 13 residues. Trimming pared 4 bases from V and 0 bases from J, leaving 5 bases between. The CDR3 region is CASSPYSGNTIYF. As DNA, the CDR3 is TGTGCCAGCAGCCCTTACTCTGGAAACACCATATATTTT.

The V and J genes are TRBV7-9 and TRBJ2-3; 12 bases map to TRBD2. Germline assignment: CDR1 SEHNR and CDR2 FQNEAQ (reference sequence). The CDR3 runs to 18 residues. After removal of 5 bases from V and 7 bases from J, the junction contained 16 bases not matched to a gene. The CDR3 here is CASSHATSGGRNLYTQYF. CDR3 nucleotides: TGTGCCAGCAGCCACGCGACTAGCGGGGGCCGTAATCTTTATACGCAGTATTTT.

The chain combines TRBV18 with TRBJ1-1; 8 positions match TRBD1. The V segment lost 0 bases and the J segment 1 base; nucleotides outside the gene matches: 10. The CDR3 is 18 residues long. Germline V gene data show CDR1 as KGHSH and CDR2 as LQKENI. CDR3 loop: CASSPPLSGGAGNTEAFF. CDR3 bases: TGTGCCAGCTCACCACCGCTCTCAGGGGGCGCGGGGAACACTGAAGCTTTCTTT.

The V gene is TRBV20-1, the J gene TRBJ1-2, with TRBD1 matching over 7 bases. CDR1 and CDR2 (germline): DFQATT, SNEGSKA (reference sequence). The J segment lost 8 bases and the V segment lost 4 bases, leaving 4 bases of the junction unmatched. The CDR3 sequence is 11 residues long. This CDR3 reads CSATTGVGYTF. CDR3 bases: TGCAGTGCTACAACAGGGGTGGGCTACACCTTC.

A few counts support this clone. The CDR3 is CASSLTGTANTGELFF. The CDR3 DNA is TGCGCCAGCAGCTTGACCGGGACAGCGAACACCGGGGAGCTGTTTTTT. V and J are TRBV5-1 and TRBJ2-2; 7 nucleotides match TRBD1. V dropped 1 base and J dropped 0; count of bases not matched to a gene: 3. CDR1 and CDR2 (germline): SGHRS, YFSETQ. This CDR3 comprises 16 residues.

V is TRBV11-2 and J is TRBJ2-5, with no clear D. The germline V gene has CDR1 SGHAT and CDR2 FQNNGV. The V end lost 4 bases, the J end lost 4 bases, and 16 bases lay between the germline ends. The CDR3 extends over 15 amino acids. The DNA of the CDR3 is TGTGCCAGCAGCTCCACACCAATCCAGGTAGAGACCCAGTACTTC. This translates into CASSSTPIQVETQYF.

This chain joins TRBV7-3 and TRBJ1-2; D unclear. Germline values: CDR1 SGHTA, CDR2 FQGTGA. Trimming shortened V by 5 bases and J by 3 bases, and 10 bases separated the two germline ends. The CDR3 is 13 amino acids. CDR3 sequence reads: CASSPRGDYGYTF. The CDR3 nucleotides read TGTGCCAGCAGCCCCCGGGGTGACTATGGCTACACCTTC.

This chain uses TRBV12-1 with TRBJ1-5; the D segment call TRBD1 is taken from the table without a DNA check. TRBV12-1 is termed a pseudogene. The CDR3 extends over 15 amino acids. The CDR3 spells CASSLRRPPAQPQHF. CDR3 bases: TGTGCCAGCAGCTTGCGCAGGCCCCCGGCCCAGCCCCAGCATTTT.

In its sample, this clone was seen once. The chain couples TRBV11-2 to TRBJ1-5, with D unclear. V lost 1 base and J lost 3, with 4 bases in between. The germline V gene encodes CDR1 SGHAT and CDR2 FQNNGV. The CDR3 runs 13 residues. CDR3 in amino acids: CASSLVDNQPQHF. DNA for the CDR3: TGTGCCAGCAGCTTAGTAGACAATCAGCCCCAGCATTTT.

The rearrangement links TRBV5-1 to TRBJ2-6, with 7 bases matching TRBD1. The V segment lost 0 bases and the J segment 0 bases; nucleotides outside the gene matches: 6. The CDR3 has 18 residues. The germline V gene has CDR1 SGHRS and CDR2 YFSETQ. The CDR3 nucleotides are TGCGCCAGCAGCTTGGGGTGGACAGGCAGCTCTGGGGCCAACGTCCTGACTTTC. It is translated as CASSLGWTGSSGANVLTF.

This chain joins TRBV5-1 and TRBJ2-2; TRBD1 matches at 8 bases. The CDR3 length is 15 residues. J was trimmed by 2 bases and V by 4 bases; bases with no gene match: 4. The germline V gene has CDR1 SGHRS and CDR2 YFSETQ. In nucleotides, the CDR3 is TGCGCCAGCAGCCATACAGGGGGAAACACCGGGGAGCTGTTTTTT. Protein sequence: CASSHTGGNTGELFF.